Below are 8 T cell receptor beta chains sequenced from a single sample in a study of T cell clones after liver transplantation. Profiling relied on immunoSEQ multiplex PCR, and the TCRdb table lists in-frame clones only, not all of them. The table lists about 72,000 clones, about 88% of them singletons, with approximately 2.6% in the top ten. The material was CD4+ T cells from blood, obtained before liver transplant. The receptors here all came from a human donor who received a liver transplant.

The chain joins TRBV5-4 to TRBJ1-1; 8 bases are shared with TRBD1. The CDR3 totals 14 residues. With V trimmed by 6 bases and J by 4 bases, 8 bases remained unmatched. Per the germline V gene, CDR1 is SGHNT and CDR2 is YYREEE (reference sequence). DNA of the CDR3: TGTGCCAGCAACCGGGGACAGGAGACCACTGAAGCTTTCTTT. Protein: CASNRGQETTEAFF.

The table lists this clone with a count of one. The chain combines TRBV6-5 with TRBJ1-1, with D perhaps TRBD1 (6 bases). The CDR3 contains 14 residues. Trimming shortened V by 2 bases and J by 4 bases, and 11 bases separated the two germline ends. Germline V CDR1 and CDR2: MNHEY, SVGAGI. CDR3 region: CASSYGQLGTEAFF. The CDR3 DNA follows: TGTGCCAGCAGTTACGGACAGCTGGGCACTGAAGCTTTCTTT.

V is TRBV10-3 and J is TRBJ1-1, with D maybe TRBD1 (6 bases). Germline CDR1 is ENHRY and CDR2 is SYGVKD. The CDR3 is 13 amino acids. V dropped 2 bases and J dropped 7 bases, with 11 bases sitting between them. The CDR3 region has the DNA TGTGCCATCAGTGAGCAGGGGCGGAGTGAAGCTTTCTTT. Protein product: CAISEQGRSEAFF.

The chain joins TRBV28 to TRBJ2-3; a weak D match, TRBD1 (5 bases). Per the germline V gene, CDR1 is MDHEN and CDR2 is SYDVKM. The CDR3 is made up of 15 amino acids. V lost 10 bases and J 3 bases, leaving 20 bases between the germline ends. The CDR3 is CATTSLGQVTDTQYF. The CDR3 coding sequence is TGTGCCACCACGTCCTTGGGGCAAGTGACAGATACGCAGTATTTT. Full variable domain (remainder filled in from reference TRBV28 and TRBJ2-3): DVKVTQSSRYLVKRTGEKVFLECVQDMDHENMFWYRQDPGLGLRLIYFSYDVKMKEKGDIPEGYSVSREKKERFSLILESASTNQTSMYLCATTSLGQVTDTQYFGPGTRLTVL.

The chain uses TRBV18 and TRBJ2-7, with 10 bases matching TRBD1. The CDR3 covers 13 residues. V lost 3 bases, J lost 7 bases, and 3 bases stayed unmatched. The germline V gene encodes CDR1 KGHSH and CDR2 LQKENI. DNA for the CDR3: TGTGCCAGCTCACCCCTGGGACAGGGGGAGCAGTACTTC. It specifies CASSPLGQGEQYF.

The J gene is TRBJ1-1, the V gene TRBV18, with TRBD1 matching over 8 bases. V gave up 3 bases and J gave up 1 base; unmatched junction bases: 1. CDR1 and CDR2 from the germline V gene are KGHSH and LQKENI. CDR3 length equals 14 residues. The CDR3 region is CASSPGQGNTEAFF. The CDR3 nucleotides read TGTGCCAGCTCACCCGGACAGGGGAACACTGAAGCTTTCTTT.

V usage is TRBV5-1 and J usage is TRBJ2-2; D remains unclear. V was cut by 5 bases and J by 4 bases, with 15 bases left in between. This CDR3 comprises 15 residues. CDR1 and CDR2 (germline): SGHRS, YFSETQ. The CDR3 sequence: CASRLTIPSTGELFF. The CDR3 coding sequence is TGCGCCAGCAGACTCACTATCCCCAGCACCGGGGAGCTGTTTTTT.

This chain joins TRBV6-1 and TRBJ1-3; D is ambiguous. With 4 bases removed from V and 0 bases from J, the gap between germline ends came to 7 bases. Germline V gene sequence: CDR1 MNHNS, CDR2 SASEGT. The CDR3 has 14 residues. CDR3 nucleotide sequence: TGTGCCAGCAGTGCTGAGAGCTCTGGAAACACCATATATTTT. It translates to CASSAESSGNTIYF.